Listed below are T cell receptor beta chains from one sample, sequenced in a study of blood T cell repertoires in COVID-19. Libraries were prepared by immunoSEQ multiplex PCR; TCRdb keeps only in-frame clonotypes and omits some of them. The table lists roughly 250,000 clones, under 85% of them singletons. Sample: peripheral blood. The receptors derive from a human donor with COVID-19, enrolled during active disease. The donor label of this sample is uncertain. CDR3s include the opening cysteine and the closing phenylalanine or tryptophan. The D gene is left open where the match is weak. Clone size is given for some rows only: seen once, a few or many times, or a class if the clone is expanded.

size,D,J,V,DNA,CDR3
NA,NA,TRBJ1-6,TRBV27,TGTGCCAGCAGTTTTGGGGCTGCGAATTCACCCCTCCACTTT,CASSFGAANSPLHF
NA,TRBD2,TRBJ2-1,TRBV5-6,TGTGCCAGCAGCCGCTCTGCCGGGACTAGGGAGCAGTTCTTC,CASSRSAGTREQFF
NA,NA,TRBJ2-1,TRBV5-1,TGCGCCAGCAGCTTACAGGGAAGGAATGAGCAGTTCTTC,CASSLQGRNEQFF
NA,TRBD1,TRBJ1-5,TRBV4-2,TGTGCCAGCAGCCAAAACCCGTCGGGACAGGGGGCTTATCAGCCCCAGCATTTT,CASSQNPSGQGAYQPQHF
few,NA,TRBJ2-7,TRBV9,TGTGCCAGCAGCGTAGACGTTGACGGCCTAGGACGGGACTACGAGCAGTACTTC,CASSVDVDGLGRDYEQYF
NA,NA,TRBJ1-1,TRBV25-1,TGTGCCAGCAGCGACAGAATGAACACTGAAGCTTTCTTT,CASSDRMNTEAFF
NA,NA,TRBJ2-1,TRBV28,TGTGCCAGTAGACTGTTACAGGGCCGTGAGCAGTTCTTC,CASRLLQGREQFF
NA,TRBD1,TRBJ2-7,TRBV27,TGTGCCAGCGGACCTCATTGGGACAGGGCCTACGAGCAGTACTTC,CASGPHWDRAYEQYF
few,TRBD2,TRBJ2-5,TRBV6-5,TGTGCCAGCAGACAACTAGCGGGACGTGAGACCCAGTACTTC,CASRQLAGRETQYF
NA,TRBD2,TRBJ2-3,TRBV27,TGTGCCAGCAGGGACCGACTAGCGGCTAGCACAGATACGCAGTATTTT,CASRDRLAASTDTQYF
once,NA,TRBJ1-2,TRBV7-2,TGTGCCAGCAGCTTAGAATTGGCGAGAGGGGGCTACACCTTC,CASSLELARGGYTF
few,TRBD2,TRBJ2-1,TRBV19,TGTGCCAGTAGAACACGGGGACTAGCGGGAGTGAATGAGCAGTTCTTC,CASRTRGLAGVNEQFF
NA,TRBD2,TRBJ2-1,TRBV3-1/TRBV3-2,TGTGCCAGCAGCCTCCTCAGGCTAGCGGGAGGGGGTACCTTTGGGCAGTTCTTC,CASSLLRLAGGGTFGQFF
NA,NA,TRBJ2-2,TRBV12-5,TGTGCTAGTGGTCTCCAGGGTTGGAACACCGGGGAGCTGTTTTTT,CASGLQGWNTGELFF
once,NA,TRBJ1-5,TRBV12-3/TRBV12-4,TGTGCCAGCAGTTTAAAGGGGGATCAGCCCCAGCATTTT,CASSLKGDQPQHF
NA,NA,TRBJ1-6,TRBV19,TGTGCCAGTAGTTCGACAGTGCGATATTCGCCCCTCCACTTT,CASSSTVRYSPLHF
few,TRBD1,TRBJ1-2,TRBV7-3,TGTGCCAGCAGCTTAACGACAGGGAACCTTTATGGCTACACCTTC,CASSLTTGNLYGYTF
NA,NA,TRBJ1-5,TRBV5-8,TGTGCCAGCAGCTCAGGACAGTTTAGCAATCAGCCCCAGCATTTT,CASSSGQFSNQPQHF
NA,TRBD1,TRBJ2-2,TRBV11-2,TGTGCCAGCAGCTCAATAGGGGACAGGGGGATGGCCGGGGAGCTGTTTTTT,CASSSIGDRGMAGELFF
NA,NA,TRBJ2-7,TRBV20-1,TGCAGTGCCGACAGCAGCTACGAGCAGTACTTC,CSADSSYEQYF
NA,TRBD1,TRBJ1-2,TRBV18,TGTGCCAGCTCCGCGGGACAGGGGAACCCTTTAGGTGGCTACACCTTC,CASSAGQGNPLGGYTF
NA,TRBD1,TRBJ1-2,TRBV27,TGTGCCAGCAGTTTAGCACAGGGGTATGGCTACACCTTC,CASSLAQGYGYTF
NA,TRBD2,TRBJ2-7,TRBV9,TGTGCCAGCAGCGTGGCGGGGGTCCCGAGCCCCTACGAGCAGTACTTC,CASSVAGVPSPYEQYF
NA,NA,TRBJ1-1,TRBV2,TGTGCCAGCAGGTCCTCCCTAGGGTTGTCAGGGGAAAGGAACACTGAAGCTTTCTTT,CASRSSLGLSGERNTEAFF
NA,TRBD2,TRBJ2-3,TRBV27,TGTGCCAGCAGTTCGCTAGCGGGAGGGTTCACAGATACGCAGTATTTT,CASSSLAGGFTDTQYF
NA,NA,TRBJ2-3,TRBV7-3,TGTGCCAGCAGCTTAACCCCTGGCGGTAGCACAGATACGCAGTATTTT,CASSLTPGGSTDTQYF
once,TRBD1,TRBJ1-1,TRBV30,TGTGCCTGGAGTAGGGGGCGGAACACTGAAGCTTTCTTT,CAWSRGRNTEAFF
NA,NA,TRBJ1-3,TRBV19,TGTGCCAGTAGTATCGGACAGGGAAACACCATATATTTT,CASSIGQGNTIYF
NA,TRBD1,TRBJ2-7,TRBV7-2,TGTGCCAGCAGCTGGGCCGGACAGGGAGACGAGCAGTACTTC,CASSWAGQGDEQYF
NA,TRBD2,TRBJ2-1,TRBV3-1/TRBV3-2,TGTGCCAGCAGCCTTCGACTAGCCGAGAGTGGTGAGCAGTTCTTC,CASSLRLAESGEQFF
NA,NA,TRBJ1-4,TRBV18,TGTGCCAGCTCACGCCAGGGACTCGATGAAAAACTGTTTTTT,CASSRQGLDEKLFF
NA,TRBD1,TRBJ1-4,TRBV2,TGTGCCAGCATCCTGGACAGGCGGAAAGAAAAACTGTTTTTT,CASILDRRKEKLFF
NA,NA,TRBJ1-3,TRBV19,TGTGCCAGTAGTACTCCCGGGACACTGAGCTCTGGAAACACCATATATTTT,CASSTPGTLSSGNTIYF
NA,TRBD2,TRBJ2-3,TRBV7-9,TGTGCCAGCACCCGCCTAGCGGGAGTTGTAGATACGCAGTATTTT,CASTRLAGVVDTQYF
few,NA,TRBJ1-3,TRBV28,TGTGCCAGCAGTCCCTCGCGGGGATCGGAATTGGTGTTCCACTCTGGAAACACCATATATTTT,CASSPSRGSELVFHSGNTIYF
few,TRBD1,TRBJ1-5,TRBV29-1,TGCAGCGTTGCTGGGGACAGGGGCGAGGATCAGCCCCAGCATTTT,CSVAGDRGEDQPQHF
NA,NA,TRBJ1-1,TRBV29-1,TGCAGCGTTCGTATCGTCCGGGGCACTGAAGCTTTCTTT,CSVRIVRGTEAFF
NA,NA,TRBJ2-3,TRBV5-4,TGTGCCAGCAGCTTGGAAATGACAGTCAGGAATACGCAGTATTTT,CASSLEMTVRNTQYF
NA,TRBD1,TRBJ1-1,TRBV7-9,TGTGCCAGCAGCCCTCTACAGGGGCTGAACACTGAAGCTTTCTTT,CASSPLQGLNTEAFF
NA,NA,TRBJ2-1,TRBV6-2/TRBV6-3,TGTGCCAGCAGTTCCCGACTAGGCAATGAGCAGTTCTTC,CASSSRLGNEQFF
NA,NA,TRBJ1-6,TRBV5-1,TGCGCCAGCAGACCACTCCAGGGCTCTGAATGGGCGCCCCTCCACTTT,CASRPLQGSEWAPLHF
once,TRBD1,TRBJ2-1,TRBV6-4,TGTGCCAGCAGTGACGGGACAGGGTTATACAATGAGCAGTTCTTC,CASSDGTGLYNEQFF
NA,NA,TRBJ1-1,TRBV6-5,TGTGCCAGCAGTTTCTTACCAGACTCTGAAGCTTTCTTT,CASSFLPDSEAFF